This passage covers 21 T cell receptor beta chains from one sample sequenced in a study of blood T cell repertoires in COVID-19. The method was immunoSEQ multiplex PCR; TCRdb's version includes in-frame clones alone and lacks a portion of them. The profile shows fewer than 300,000 clones, roughly 93% of them singletons. Sequencing was done on a sample of PBMCs or T cells enriched from blood (not recorded which). Receptor source: a woman in her thirties or forties with acute COVID-19.

The chain uses TRBV24-1 and TRBJ1-2; unclear D gene. The CDR3 is 12 residues long. V lost 3 bases, J lost 3 bases, and 4 bases lay in between. The germline gives CDR1 KGHDR, CDR2 SFDVKD. In DNA form, the CDR3 reads TGTGCCACCAGTGATCAGGACTATGGCTACACCTTC. This gives the protein CATSDQDYGYTF.

The genes are TRBV2 and TRBJ2-3; TRBD2 aligns across 15 bases. Germline V lookup: CDR1 SNHLY, CDR2 FYNNEI. The length of the CDR3 is 15 residues. V trimming: 6 bases; J trimming: 4 bases; junction bases outside the gene matches: 2. The CDR3 nucleotides are TGTGCCAGCAGGGGACTAGCGGGAGGTGCAGATACGCAGTATTTT. Its translation: CASRGLAGGADTQYF.

This clone was picked up a small number of times. The J gene is TRBJ2-1, the V gene TRBV4-2; TRBD2 aligns across 9 bases. The CDR3 is made up of 15 amino acids. Looked up from germline, CDR1 is LGHNA and CDR2 is YNFKEQ. J gave up 4 bases and V 6 bases, and 7 bases lay outside the gene matches. CDR3 DNA: TGTGCCAGCAGGGCTAGCGGGACCGAATACAATGAGCAGTTCTTC. It is translated as CASRASGTEYNEQFF.

The chain uses TRBV4-2 and TRBJ2-7; 10 nucleotides align to TRBD1. J gave up 6 bases and V 1 base, and 6 bases lay outside the gene matches. The CDR3 consists of 15 residues. Per germline, CDR1 LGHNA and CDR2 YNFKEQ. As DNA, the CDR3 is TGTGCCAGCAGCCAAGTGGGGACAGGGGTTGGCGAGCAGTACTTC. It yields the protein CASSQVGTGVGEQYF.

This clone has a handful of counts. The V call is TRBV30, the J call TRBJ2-3; 10 bases are a match to TRBD1. The CDR3 totals 15 residues. In germline, CDR1 is GTSNPN, CDR2 SVGIG (reference sequence). V gave up 1 base and J gave up 1 base; unmatched junction bases: 2. CDR3 amino acids: CAWSGQGAGTDTQYF. CDR3 coding DNA: TGTGCCTGGAGTGGACAGGGGGCTGGCACAGATACGCAGTATTTT. Full variable domain (rest looked up from reference TRBV30 and TRBJ2-3): SQTIHQWPATLVQPVGSPLSLECTVEGTSNPNLYWYRQAAGRGLQLLFYSVGIGQISSEVPQNLSASRPQDRQFILSSKKLLLSDSGFYLCAWSGQGAGTDTQYFGPGTRLTVL.

The chain links TRBV5-6 to TRBJ1-2; D unresolved. CDR1 and CDR2 (germline): SGHDT, YYEEEE. This CDR3 has 14 amino acids. Trimming stripped 1 base from V and 3 bases from J, with 10 bases between. The CDR3 coding sequence is TGTGCCAGCAGCTTGAGGCCGAGGGACTATGGCTACACCTTC. This codes for CASSLRPRDYGYTF.

The V call is TRBV19, the J call TRBJ2-1; 8 bases fit TRBD2. Germline lookup yields CDR1 LNHDA and CDR2 SQIVND (reference sequence). The V and J ends lost 6 bases and 0 bases, in that order; junction bases with no gene match: 10. The CDR3 is 17 amino acids. The CDR3 sequence: CASSQTSVWSSYNEQFF. CDR3 nucleotides: TGTGCCAGTAGCCAGACTAGCGTTTGGTCCTCCTACAATGAGCAGTTCTTC.

The chain employs TRBV18 and TRBJ2-7; 10 bases line up with TRBD1. CDR3 length: 17 residues. Germline-derived CDR1 and CDR2 are KGHSH and LQKENI. With V trimmed by 3 bases and J by 5 bases, 13 bases remained unmatched. The CDR3 here is CASSPNLLRDRGHEQYF. Here the CDR3 DNA reads TGTGCCAGCTCACCGAATCTTCTCCGGGACAGGGGCCACGAGCAGTACTTC.

This chain connects TRBV27 to TRBJ2-6, with 7 bases matching TRBD2. J was trimmed by 4 bases and V by 7 bases; bases with no gene match: 10. The CDR3 has 16 amino acids. Germline V gives CDR1 MNHEY, CDR2 SMNVEV (reference sequence). CDR3 amino acids: CASNSAGVDGANVLTF. CDR3 DNA: TGTGCCAGCAACTCGGCGGGGGTGGACGGGGCCAACGTCCTGACTTTC.

This CDR3 reads CASSSTGQNQPQHF. DNA of the CDR3: TGTGCCAGCAGCTCTACAGGGCAAAATCAGCCCCAGCATTTT. The genes are TRBV9 and TRBJ1-5; D is perhaps TRBD1 (6 bases). From germline, CDR1 is SGDLS and CDR2 YYNGEE. V lost 4 bases and J 4 bases, leaving 12 bases between the germline ends. This CDR3 is 14 amino acids long. Drawing the rest from reference TRBV9 and TRBJ1-5, the complete variable domain is DSGVTQTPKHLITATGQRVTLRCSPRSGDLSVYWYQQSLDQGLQFLIQYYNGEERAKGNILERFSAQQFPDLHSELNLSSLELGDSALYFCASSSTGQNQPQHFGDGTRLSIL.

This chain links TRBV6-5 with TRBJ1-2; TRBD1 aligns across 9 bases. Germline CDR1 MNHEY, CDR2 SVGAGI. The length of the CDR3 is 15 residues. V lost 5 bases and J lost 2; bases outside the gene matches: 6. In DNA form, the CDR3 reads TGTGCCAGCAGTAAGGGACAGGGCGGAAACTATGGCTACACCTTC. This codes for CASSKGQGGNYGYTF.

In its sample, this clone was seen once. This sequence joins TRBV6-1 and TRBJ1-5; 9 nucleotides agree with TRBD1. Germline V gives CDR1 MNHNS, CDR2 SASEGT. V lost 3 bases, J lost 4 bases, and 4 bases stayed unmatched. CDR3 size: 15 residues. The CDR3 DNA follows: TGTGCCAGCAGTGAGTGGACAGGGGAAAATCAGCCCCAGCATTTT. Its translation: CASSEWTGENQPQHF.

The genes are TRBV15 and TRBJ1-3; tentatively, D is TRBD1 (6 bases). Looked up from germline, CDR1 is LNHNV and CDR2 is YYDKDF (reference sequence). The V end was cut by 0 bases, the J end by 4 bases, with 13 bases between. The CDR3 totals 16 residues. The CDR3 here is CATSRDRGGYGNTIYF. In nucleotides, the CDR3 is TGTGCCACCAGCAGAGATAGGGGGGGTTACGGAAACACCATATATTTT.

This chain links TRBV3-1 (or the pseudogene TRBV3-2) with TRBJ1-3, with TRBD1 matching 9 bases. The CDR3 contains 16 residues. CDR1 and CDR2 (germline): LGHDT, YNNKEL (reference sequence). V lost 3 bases and J lost 6; bases outside the gene matches: 9. The CDR3 DNA is TGTGCCAGCAGCCACGCAGGCGGGACAGGGATAAACACCATATATTTT. Its translation: CASSHAGGTGINTIYF.

This chain connects TRBV29-1 to TRBJ2-3; D might be TRBD1 (6 bases). Trimming took 1 base from V and 1 from J, leaving 9 bases between them. The CDR3 has 14 amino acids. Germline CDR1 and CDR2: SQVTM and ANQGSEA. CDR3 protein: CSVEGDTGTDTQYF. For the CDR3, the DNA is TGCAGCGTTGAAGGGGACACAGGCACAGATACGCAGTATTTT.

CDR3 residues: CASSYVSGQRNTQYF. CDR3 DNA sequence: TGTGCCAGCAGTTACGTCAGCGGCCAGAGGAATACGCAGTATTTT. V usage is TRBV6-5 and J usage is TRBJ2-3; maybe TRBD2 (5 bases). The CDR3 totals 15 residues. Trimming cost V 2 bases and J 7 bases, with 16 bases left between them. CDR1 is MNHEY and CDR2 is SVGAGI in the germline V gene.

The chain joins TRBV5-1 to TRBJ1-4, with no clear D. Trimming took off 5 bases at V and 7 bases at J, with 12 bases between the two ends. This CDR3 contains 13 residues. Germline V gives CDR1 SGHRS, CDR2 YFSETQ. CDR3 loop: CASRDGSGEKLFF. Here the CDR3 DNA reads TGCGCCAGCAGGGATGGGAGTGGTGAAAAACTGTTTTTT.

A single count supports this clone. The gene calls are TRBV28 and TRBJ2-1, with 10 bases that match TRBD1. Germline assignment: CDR1 MDHEN and CDR2 SYDVKM. Trimming at V came to 1 base and at J to 0 bases, leaving 9 bases not matched to a gene. The length of the CDR3 is 19 residues. Here the CDR3 DNA reads TGTGCCAGCAGTTTATTCGGTCATAGGACAGGGGGCTCCTACAATGAGCAGTTCTTC. Protein sequence: CASSLFGHRTGGSYNEQFF.

The chain has TRBV6-2 or TRBV6-3 and TRBJ1-2; the match to TRBD1 covers 9 bases. J lost 4 bases, V lost 6 bases, and 6 bases had no gene match. The CDR3 contains 14 residues. From germline, CDR1 is MNHEY and CDR2 SVGEGT. The CDR3 DNA sequence: TGTGCCAGCAGCAAGGGACAGGGCAGCTATGGCTACACCTTC. This codes for CASSKGQGSYGYTF.

The chain combines TRBV30 with TRBJ1-2; 8 bases agree with TRBD1. This CDR3 has 15 residues. V shed 2 bases, J shed 2 bases, and the junction held 7 bases outside the gene matches. Germline-derived CDR1 and CDR2 are GTSNPN and SVGIG (reference sequence). The CDR3 protein is CAWSRTGTPNYGYTF. DNA of the CDR3: TGTGCCTGGAGTCGGACAGGGACGCCAAACTATGGCTACACCTTC.

The V call is TRBV19, the J call TRBJ2-3; TRBD1 is a possible D gene (6 bases). The germline V gene has CDR1 LNHDA and CDR2 SQIVND (reference sequence). V lost 2 bases and J lost 4, with 13 bases in between. The CDR3 totals 15 residues. The CDR3 DNA reads TGTGCCAGTAGTATACAGGGGACGGTTGCAGATACGCAGTATTTT. Its protein is CASSIQGTVADTQYF.